This T cell receptor (beta chain) is from a study of OX40 agonist ivuxolimab in advanced cancers. Looking at the study overall: Ivuxolimab was administered intravenously to patients at 0.01 to 10 mg/kg every 2 weeks. The study, taken as a whole, reports: CD4+ T cells averaged fewer expanded clones than CD8+ T cells.

Turning to this clone: Its specificity is not known.

The CDR3 is made up of 14 amino acids. The germline V gene encodes CDR1 SNHLY and CDR2 FYNNEI. Trimming removed 4 bases from V and 7 bases from J, with 13 bases in between. Generated by immunoSEQ multiplex PCR, the TCRdb table keeps only in-frame clones and is missing some. The sample lists tens of thousands of clones; 80% to 90% were seen once. The source is an adult with an advanced solid tumor such as melanoma, head and neck, liver or kidney cancer. The sequencing here drew on CD4+ or CD8+ T cells sorted from blood, taken in a trial of the OX40 agonist ivuxolimab. The chain combines TRBV2 with TRBJ1-4; D gene unclear. DNA for the CDR3: TGTGCCAGCAGTGGCGGAGGACTTTTTGAAAAACTGTTTTTT. It specifies CASSGGGLFEKLFF.